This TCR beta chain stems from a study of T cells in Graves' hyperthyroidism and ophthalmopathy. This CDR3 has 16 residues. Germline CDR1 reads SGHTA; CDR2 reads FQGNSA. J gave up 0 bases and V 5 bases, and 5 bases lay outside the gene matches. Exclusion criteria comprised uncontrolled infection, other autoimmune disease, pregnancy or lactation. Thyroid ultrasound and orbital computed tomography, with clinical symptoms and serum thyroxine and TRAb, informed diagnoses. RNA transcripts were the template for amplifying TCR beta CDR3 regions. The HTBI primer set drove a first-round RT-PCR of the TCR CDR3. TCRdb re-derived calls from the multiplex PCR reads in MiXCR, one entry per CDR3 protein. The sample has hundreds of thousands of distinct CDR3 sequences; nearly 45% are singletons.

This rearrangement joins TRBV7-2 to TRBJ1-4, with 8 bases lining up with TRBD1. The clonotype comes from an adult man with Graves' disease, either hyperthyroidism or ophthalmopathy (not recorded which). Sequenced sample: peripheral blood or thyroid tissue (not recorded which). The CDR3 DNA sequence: TGTGCCAGCAGCACAGGGGGTTCGGCAACTAATGAAAAACTGTTTTTT. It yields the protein CASSTGGSATNEKLFF.